The 14 T cell receptor beta chains given below trace back to one sample, sequenced in a study of cytomegalovirus exposure and HLA in healthy donors. PCR employed 60 Vbeta and 13 Jbeta primers. The table came from immunoSEQ multiplex PCR; TCRdb's copy has only in-frame clones and leaves some out. The table lists about 210,000 clones, roughly 80% of them singletons. The sequenced sample consisted of PBMCs. These receptors originate from a man in his forties in good health and CMV-seropositive.

The chain couples TRBV4-2 to TRBJ2-2; TRBD2 might be the D (5 bases). This CDR3 is built from 16 residues. The ends were cut back, 4 bases at V and 6 bases at J, with 18 bases in the middle. Germline V CDR1 and CDR2: LGHNA, YNFKEQ. The CDR3, as DNA: TGTGCCAGCAGCCCGAGGCGGCTAGCCAAAGCCGGGGAGCTGTTTTTT. Translated: CASSPRRLAKAGELFF.

V is TRBV5-1 and J is TRBJ2-7, with 7 bases lining up with TRBD1. Per the germline V gene, CDR1 is SGHRS and CDR2 is YFSETQ. CDR3 length equals 13 residues. V was clipped by 2 bases and J by 5 bases; unmatched bases: 4. The CDR3 protein is CASSLEGADEQYV. In nucleotides, the CDR3 is TGCGCCAGCAGCTTAGAGGGGGCGGACGAGCAGTACGTC.

The V and J genes are TRBV10-2 and TRBJ2-1; 10 bases are shared with TRBD2. Germline V gives CDR1 WSHSY, CDR2 SAAADI. The V segment lost 2 bases and the J segment 4 bases; nucleotides outside the gene matches: 2. The CDR3 has 15 residues. The chain's CDR3 is CASSEGTSVYNEQFF. CDR3 DNA sequence: TGCGCCAGCAGTGAGGGGACTAGCGTGTACAATGAGCAGTTCTTC.

The gene calls are TRBV19 and TRBJ2-1; 10 nucleotides agree with TRBD1. Germline V gene sequence: CDR1 LNHDA, CDR2 SQIVND (reference sequence). CDR3 length equals 16 residues. V lost 6 bases and J lost 7; bases outside the gene matches: 12. DNA of the CDR3: TGTGCCAGTAGCAGGGGACAGGGGTACTTTGAGAATGAGCAGTTCTTC. Translation: CASSRGQGYFENEQFF.

About this clone itself: This specimen includes other DNA sequences encoding the same CDR3. V and J are TRBV6-5 and TRBJ1-5; D ambiguous. CDR1 MNHEY and CDR2 SVGAGI come from the germline V gene. There are 15 residues in the CDR3. V gave up 3 bases and J gave up 0 bases, with 9 bases separating them. In DNA form, the CDR3 reads TGTGCCAGCAGTTATGGGCAGAATAGCAATCAGCCCCAGCATTTT. Translated: CASSYGQNSNQPQHF.

This chain links TRBV19 with TRBJ1-1, with D unresolved. V gave up 4 bases and J gave up 8 bases, with 8 bases separating them. The germline CDR1 and CDR2 sequences are LNHDA and SQIVND (reference sequence). The CDR3 runs 11 residues. CDR3 nucleotide sequence: TGTGCCAGTAGTACCGGGAACGAAGCTTTCTTT. Encoded protein: CASSTGNEAFF.

The rearrangement uses TRBV10-1 and TRBJ2-7; D is uncertain. In germline, CDR1 is WNHNN, CDR2 SYGVQD (reference sequence). Between the trimmed V and J ends, which lost 10 bases and 3 bases, there was a span of 10 bases. This CDR3 contains 11 residues. The chain's CDR3 is CANLESYEQYV. In DNA form, the CDR3 reads TGCGCCAACCTGGAGAGCTACGAGCAGTACGTC.

The CDR3 DNA follows: TGCGCCAGCATGCCAGGGGGCGAGTCTGAAAAACTGTTTTTT. Its protein product is CASMPGGESEKLFF. V usage is TRBV5-1 and J usage is TRBJ1-4, with TRBD1 matching 8 bases. The length of the CDR3 is 14 residues. The J segment lost 7 bases and the V segment lost 6 bases, leaving 8 bases of the junction unmatched. Germline V lookup: CDR1 SGHRS, CDR2 YFSETQ.

This rearrangement joins TRBV30 to TRBJ2-5; weak D call: TRBD1 (6 bases). Trimming took off 4 bases at V and 5 bases at J, with 14 bases between the two ends. The CDR3 runs to 13 residues. The germline CDR1 and CDR2 sequences are GTSNPN and SVGIG (reference sequence). Here the CDR3 DNA reads TGTGCCTGGACAACAGGGCCACGGGAGACCCAGTACTTC. Amino acid sequence: CAWTTGPRETQYF.

The chain links TRBV15 to TRBJ2-5, with D tentatively TRBD2 (6 bases). The CDR3 sequence is 15 residues long. Germline-derived CDR1 and CDR2 are LNHNV and YYDKDF (reference sequence). The V gene lost 5 bases and the J gene lost 4 bases, with 17 bases spanning the gap. The DNA of the CDR3 is TGTGCCACCAGCGGAACTCGGGGAGGAGGAGAGACCCAGTACTTC. This sequence encodes CATSGTRGGGETQYF. Full variable domain (rest looked up from reference TRBV15 and TRBJ2-5): DAMVIQNPRYQVTQFGKPVTLSCSQTLNHNVMYWYQQKSSQAPKLLFHYYDKDFNNEADTPDNFQSRRPNTSFCFLDIRSPGLGDTAMYLCATSGTRGGGETQYFGPGTRLLVL.

The gene calls are TRBV7-2 and TRBJ2-7; D not certain. Trimming cost V 2 bases and J 2 bases, with 10 bases left between them. The CDR3 runs to 14 residues. CDR1 and CDR2 from the germline V gene are SGHTA and FQGNSA. The DNA of the CDR3 is TGTGCCAGCAGCTTATTCAACACCCCCTACGAGCAGTACTTC. As protein: CASSLFNTPYEQYF.

This clone showed up just a few times. The genes are TRBV27 and TRBJ2-2, with TRBD1 matching over 11 bases. Germline CDR1 reads MNHEY; CDR2 reads SMNVEV (reference sequence). The ends lost 1 base at V and 4 bases at J; junction bases unmatched: 2. CDR3 length equals 16 residues. The CDR3 is CASSLWTGGFTGELFF. The DNA of the CDR3 is TGTGCCAGCAGTTTATGGACAGGGGGCTTCACCGGGGAGCTGTTTTTT.

This chain links TRBV4-1 with TRBJ2-7; 11 bases map to TRBD2. The germline V gene has CDR1 MGHRA and CDR2 YSYEKL. The V and J ends lost 3 bases and 4 bases, in that order; junction bases with no gene match: 8. The CDR3 is 16 amino acids. For the CDR3, the DNA is TGCGCCAGCAGCCAGGCCGGGACTAGCGGACCTTACGAGCAGTACGTC. Translating gives CASSQAGTSGPYEQYV.

For the CDR3, the DNA is TGTGCCAGCAGAGCCCGGGACAACTACAATGAGCAGTTCTTC. This codes for CASRARDNYNEQFF. The genes are TRBV11-3 and TRBJ2-1, with D possibly matching TRBD1 (6 bases). Germline V gene data show CDR1 as SGHNT and CDR2 as YENEEA. V lost 6 bases and J lost 3, with 12 bases in between. The CDR3 loop spans 14 amino acids.